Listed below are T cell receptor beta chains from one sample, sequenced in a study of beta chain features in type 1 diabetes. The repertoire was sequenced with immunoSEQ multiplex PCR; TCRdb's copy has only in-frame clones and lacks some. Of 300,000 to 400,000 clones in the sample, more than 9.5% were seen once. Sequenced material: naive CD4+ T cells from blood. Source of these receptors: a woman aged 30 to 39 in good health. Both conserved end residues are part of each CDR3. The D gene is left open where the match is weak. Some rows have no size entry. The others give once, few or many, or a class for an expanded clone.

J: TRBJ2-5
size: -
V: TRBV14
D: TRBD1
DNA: TGTGCCAGCAGTCGAGATCCGGGACAGGGCCAAGAGACCCAGTACTTC
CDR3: CASSRDPGQGQETQYF

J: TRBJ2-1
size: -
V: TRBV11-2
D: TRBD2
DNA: TGTGCCAGCAGCTTAGAGGGGGCCGGGACTAGCGGCTACAATGAGCAGTTCTTC
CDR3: CASSLEGAGTSGYNEQFF

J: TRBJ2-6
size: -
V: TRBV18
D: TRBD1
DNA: TGTGCCAGCTCACCCCTCGAGGGACAGAAGTTCTCTGGGGCCAACGTCCTGACTTTC
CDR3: CASSPLEGQKFSGANVLTF

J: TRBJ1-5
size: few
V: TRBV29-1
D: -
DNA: TGCAGCTTCCTTAGGGTCGGGACTTCTCGGGTGACCATTAGCAATCAGCCCCAGCATTTT
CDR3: CSFLRVGTSRVTISNQPQHF

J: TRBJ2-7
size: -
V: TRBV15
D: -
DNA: TGTGCCACCAGCAGAGGGGCAGGGGGAGGTTACGAGCAGTACTTC
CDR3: CATSRGAGGGYEQYF

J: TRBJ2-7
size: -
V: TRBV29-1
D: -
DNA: TGCAGCGTTGAACGGGGAAACGAGCAGTACTTC
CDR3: CSVERGNEQYF

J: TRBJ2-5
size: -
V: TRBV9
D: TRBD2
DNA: TGTGCCAGCAGCCAAGGGACTAGCGGGTTTGGGCAAGAGACCCAGTACTTC
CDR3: CASSQGTSGFGQETQYF

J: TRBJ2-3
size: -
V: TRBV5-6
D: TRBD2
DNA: TGTGCCAGCAGCTTGAAGGGAGGGGTGGGTCTCACAGATACGCAGTATTTT
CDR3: CASSLKGGVGLTDTQYF

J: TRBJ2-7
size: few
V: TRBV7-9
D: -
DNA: TGTGCCAGCAGCAACAGCTACGAGCAGTACTTC
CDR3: CASSNSYEQYF

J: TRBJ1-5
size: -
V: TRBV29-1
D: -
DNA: TGCAGCGTTGTGGCAGATAGCAATCAGCCCCAGCATTTT
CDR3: CSVVADSNQPQHF

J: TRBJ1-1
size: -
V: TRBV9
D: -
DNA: TGTGCCAGCAGCCCTCGGGGGACGGAGAACACTGAAGCTTTCTTT
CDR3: CASSPRGTENTEAFF

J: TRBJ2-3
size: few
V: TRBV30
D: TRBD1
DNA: TGTGCCTGGTTGCCCGGGACAGGGCTCGATACGCAGTATTTT
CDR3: CAWLPGTGLDTQYF

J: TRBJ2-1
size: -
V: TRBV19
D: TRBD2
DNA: TGTGCCTCGCGCGGGACTAGTATTTTCAATGAGCAGTTCTTC
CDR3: CASRGTSIFNEQFF

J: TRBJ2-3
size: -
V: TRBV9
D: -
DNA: TGTGCCAGCAGCAACCGACTACCGGCAGATACGCAGTATTTT
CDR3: CASSNRLPADTQYF

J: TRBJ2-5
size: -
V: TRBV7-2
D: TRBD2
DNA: TGTGCCAGCAGCTTAGTGGGCGGGGGGCCTGAGACCCAGTACTTC
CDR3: CASSLVGGGPETQYF

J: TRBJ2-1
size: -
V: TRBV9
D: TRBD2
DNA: TGTGCCAGCAGCGTAGTAACTAGCGGAGGGGATGAGCAGTTCTTC
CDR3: CASSVVTSGGDEQFF

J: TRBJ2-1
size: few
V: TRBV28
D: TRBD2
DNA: TGTGCCAGCAGAGGAACTAGCGGGAGAAGCTACAATGAGCAGTTCTTC
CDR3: CASRGTSGRSYNEQFF

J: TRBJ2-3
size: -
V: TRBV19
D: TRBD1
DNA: TGTGCCAGTAGTAGACGACAGGGGAGTACAGATACGCAGTATTTT
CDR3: CASSRRQGSTDTQYF

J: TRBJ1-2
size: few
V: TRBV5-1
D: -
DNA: TGCGCCAGCAGCTTGGTGTCGGCAACGACAGGCCTAGCTAGCGGCTACACCTTC
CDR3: CASSLVSATTGLASGYTF

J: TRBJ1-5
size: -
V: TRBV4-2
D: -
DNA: TGTGCCAGCAGCCAGCGCTTAACGGGAAATCAGCCCCAGCATTTT
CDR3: CASSQRLTGNQPQHF

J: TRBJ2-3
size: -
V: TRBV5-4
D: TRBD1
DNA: TGTGCCAGCACCCCAGGGGGCCGGGGTACAGATACGCAGTATTTT
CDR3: CASTPGGRGTDTQYF

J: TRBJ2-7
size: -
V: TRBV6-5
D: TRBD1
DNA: TGTGCCAGCAGCGGGACAGGGTTTTACGAGCAGTACTTC
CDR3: CASSGTGFYEQYF

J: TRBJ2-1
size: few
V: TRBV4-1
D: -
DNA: TGCGCCAGCAGCCCACCGGGGTACAATGAGCAGTTCTTC
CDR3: CASSPPGYNEQFF

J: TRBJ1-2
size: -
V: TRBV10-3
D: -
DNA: TGTGCCATCAGCCGGGACAAAGATAACTATGGCTACACCTTC
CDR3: CAISRDKDNYGYTF

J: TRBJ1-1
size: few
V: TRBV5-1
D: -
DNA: TGCGCCAGCAGCGCTGGCCTGGTGAACACTGAAGCTTTCTTT
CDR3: CASSAGLVNTEAFF